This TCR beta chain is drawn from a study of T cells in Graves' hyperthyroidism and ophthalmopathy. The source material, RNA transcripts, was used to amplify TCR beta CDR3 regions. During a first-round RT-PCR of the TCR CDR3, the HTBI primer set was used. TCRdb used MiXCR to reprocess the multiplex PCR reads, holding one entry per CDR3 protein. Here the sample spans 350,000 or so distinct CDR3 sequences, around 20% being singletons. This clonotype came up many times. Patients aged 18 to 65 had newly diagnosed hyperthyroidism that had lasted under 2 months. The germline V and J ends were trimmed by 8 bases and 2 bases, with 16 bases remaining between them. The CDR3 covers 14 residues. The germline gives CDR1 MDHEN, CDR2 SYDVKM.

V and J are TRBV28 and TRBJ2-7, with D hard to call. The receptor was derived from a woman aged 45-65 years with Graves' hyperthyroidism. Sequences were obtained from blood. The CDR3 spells CASCVRNGPYEQYF. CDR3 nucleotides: TGTGCCAGCTGTGTTAGGAACGGACCCTACGAGCAGTACTTC.